The 16 T cell receptor beta chains presented below share a single source sample, sequenced in a study of T cell repertoires in cytomegalovirus infection. Their specific antigens are unknown. MiXCR, applied by TCRdb to the reads, yields one record per CDR3 protein. The sample consists of about 78,000 distinct CDR3 sequences, about 40% of them appearing once. This specimen consisted of CD8+ T cells from cultured PBMCs, obtained from culture after CMV antigen stimulation. These receptors all come from a human donor in good health (CMV status not recorded). Some clones in this sample may be carry-over from other donors' samples.

This clonotype was observed a few times. The chain joins TRBV6-7 to TRBJ2-1; a possible D gene is TRBD2 (5 bases). TRBV6-7 is an ORF; its function is uncertain. V gave up 2 bases and J gave up 1 base, with 12 bases separating them. There are 16 residues in the CDR3. CDR3 amino acids: CASSYVGSGSYNEQFF. DNA for the CDR3: TGTGCCAGCAGTTACGTGGGATCGGGGTCCTACAATGAGCAGTTCTTC.

This clonotype showed up many times. CDR3 sequence: CASSSARTSGGNNEQFF. CDR3 DNA: TGTGCCAGCAGCTCCGCCAGGACTAGCGGGGGGAACAATGAGCAGTTCTTC. J is TRBJ2-1 and V is TRBV7-2, with TRBD2 matching over 14 bases. Germline CDR1 reads SGHTA; CDR2 reads FQGNSA. The CDR3 totals 17 residues. V gave up 4 bases and J gave up 5 bases; unmatched junction bases: 7.

The rearrangement joins TRBV6-1 to TRBJ2-2; a possible D gene is TRBD1 (6 bases). The CDR3 is 14 amino acids. V lost 10 bases and J lost 4, with 16 bases in between. In germline, CDR1 is MNHNS, CDR2 SASEGT. The CDR3 DNA reads TGTGCCACCTCGAGGACAGTGGGCACCGGGGAGCTGTTTTTT. It encodes CATSRTVGTGELFF.

This clonotype was observed a handful of times. The chain couples TRBV5-1 to TRBJ1-5; 7 bases match TRBD1. The CDR3 contains 15 residues. With V trimmed by 0 bases and J by 5 bases, 5 bases remained unmatched. CDR1 is SGHRS and CDR2 is YFSETQ in the germline V gene. CDR3 in amino acids: CASSLAGQLYQPQHF. The DNA for the CDR3 is TGCGCCAGCAGCTTGGCGGGACAGCTATATCAGCCCCAGCATTTT.

Of note for this clonotype: Its ends do not fully match the called genes, so a read error is possible. The V gene is TRBV5-5, the J gene TRBJ1-1; D gene ambiguous. The CDR3 covers 13 residues. CDR1 is SGHKS and CDR2 is YYEKEE in the germline V gene (reference sequence). CDR3 residues: CASTLEGGIEAFF. CDR3 sequence (DNA): TGTGCCAGCACCTTGGAGGGAGGGATTGAAGCTTTCTTT.

This clonotype occurred a few times. V is TRBV24-1 and J is TRBJ2-1; 10 bases align to TRBD1. There are 18 residues in the CDR3. The J segment lost 2 bases and the V segment lost 3 bases, leaving 9 bases of the junction unmatched. The germline V gene has CDR1 KGHDR and CDR2 SFDVKD. The CDR3 sequence: CATSDLNPGQGTYNEQFF. The CDR3 DNA reads as TGTGCCACCAGTGATCTGAACCCGGGACAGGGGACCTACAATGAGCAGTTCTTC.

V gene TRBV7-6 combines with J gene TRBJ2-5; D uncertain. The CDR3 loop spans 13 amino acids. The V end was cut by 3 bases, the J end by 5 bases, with 10 bases between. Germline values: CDR1 SGHVS, CDR2 FNYEAQ. CDR3 DNA: TGTGCCAGCAGCTTTAGGGCCAGGGAGACCCAGTACTTC. This gives the protein CASSFRARETQYF.

This clonotype was seen a handful of times. This chain uses TRBV7-9 with TRBJ2-5; D call uncertain. Germline V gene data show CDR1 as SEHNR and CDR2 as FQNEAQ (reference sequence). The CDR3 extends over 13 amino acids. The V end lost 5 bases, the J end lost 2 bases, and 9 bases lay between the germline ends. The chain's CDR3 is CASSNRRQETQYF. In DNA form, the CDR3 reads TGTGCCAGCAGCAACAGAAGACAAGAGACCCAGTACTTC.

This chain joins TRBV7-4 and TRBJ1-4, with D uncertain. The CDR3 spans 11 residues. Trimming left V 5 bases short and J 6 bases short, with 4 bases between. From germline, CDR1 is SGHVT and CDR2 SQSDAQ. CDR3 amino acids: CASSPHEKLFF. Written as DNA, the CDR3 is TGTGCCAGCAGCCCACATGAAAAACTGTTTTTT.

The chain couples TRBV19 to TRBJ2-7; TRBD2 is a possible D gene (5 bases). The CDR3 spans 16 residues. V gave up 3 bases and J gave up 2 bases, with 17 bases separating them. Germline V CDR1 and CDR2: LNHDA, SQIVND (reference sequence). In nucleotides, the CDR3 is TGTGCCAGTAGTATCGGCCGTGTGTCCGGGGCCTACGAGCAGTACTTC. The encoded protein is CASSIGRVSGAYEQYF. The variable domain in full, completed from reference TRBV19 and TRBJ2-7, reads DGGITQSPKYLFRKEGQNVTLSCEQNLNHDAMYWYRQDPGQGLRLIYYSQIVNDFQKGDIAEGYSVSREKKESFPLTVTSAQKNPTAFYLCASSIGRVSGAYEQYFGPGTRLTVT.

This clonotype turned up a few times. V usage is TRBV4-1 and J usage is TRBJ1-2; TRBD1 might be the D (5 bases). V dropped 3 bases and J dropped 0 bases, with 11 bases sitting between them. From germline, CDR1 is MGHRA and CDR2 YSYEKL. The CDR3 is made up of 15 amino acids. The CDR3 region is CASSQLETANYGYTF. CDR3 nucleotide sequence: TGCGCCAGCAGCCAGCTGGAGACAGCTAACTATGGCTACACCTTC.

This clonotype was counted ten times or more. The chain recombines TRBV7-6 with TRBJ1-4; TRBD1 is a possible D gene (5 bases). The CDR3 length is 14 residues. Per germline, CDR1 SGHVS and CDR2 FNYEAQ. Between the trimmed V and J ends, which lost 5 bases and 6 bases, there was a span of 13 bases. The CDR3 region is CASSPDTLDEKLFF. The CDR3 DNA is TGTGCCAGCAGCCCGGACACCTTAGATGAAAAACTGTTTTTT.

This sequence joins TRBV28 and TRBJ2-1; D gene ambiguous. The germline V and J ends were trimmed by 7 bases and 4 bases, with 11 bases remaining between them. Per germline, CDR1 MDHEN and CDR2 SYDVKM. The CDR3 is 13 residues long. The CDR3 DNA sequence: TGTGCCAGCACCCTTGGGTGGTACAATGAGCAGTTCTTC. It codes for CASTLGWYNEQFF.

In its sample, this clonotype was seen once. The rearrangement joins TRBV7-9 to TRBJ1-5, with unresolved D. This CDR3 comprises 15 residues. CDR1 is SEHNR and CDR2 is FQNEAQ in the germline V gene (reference sequence). The V end lost 0 bases, the J end lost 1 base, and 7 bases lay between the germline ends. The CDR3 DNA sequence: TGTGCCAGCAGCTTAGCGGGAGGGAGCAATCAGCCCCAGCATTTT. Translating it yields CASSLAGGSNQPQHF.

This clonotype turned up a few times. The chain links TRBV4-1 to TRBJ2-7, with TRBD1 matching 8 bases. The germline V gene encodes CDR1 MGHRA and CDR2 YSYEKL. The CDR3 length is 15 residues. The junction had 6 bases not matched to a gene; V was cut back by 2 bases and J by 3 bases. CDR3 amino acids: CASSQLVTGGYEQYF. The CDR3 DNA reads TGCGCCAGCAGCCAATTAGTAACAGGGGGCTACGAGCAGTACTTC.

This clonotype has a count of ten or more. The gene calls are TRBV12-3 or TRBV12-4 and TRBJ1-3; unclear D gene. The CDR3 has 14 residues. V was clipped by 1 base and J by 2 bases, with 6 bases between them. CDR3 nucleotide sequence: TGTGCCAGCAGTTTAGGACTCGCTGGAAACACCATATATTTT. Protein: CASSLGLAGNTIYF.